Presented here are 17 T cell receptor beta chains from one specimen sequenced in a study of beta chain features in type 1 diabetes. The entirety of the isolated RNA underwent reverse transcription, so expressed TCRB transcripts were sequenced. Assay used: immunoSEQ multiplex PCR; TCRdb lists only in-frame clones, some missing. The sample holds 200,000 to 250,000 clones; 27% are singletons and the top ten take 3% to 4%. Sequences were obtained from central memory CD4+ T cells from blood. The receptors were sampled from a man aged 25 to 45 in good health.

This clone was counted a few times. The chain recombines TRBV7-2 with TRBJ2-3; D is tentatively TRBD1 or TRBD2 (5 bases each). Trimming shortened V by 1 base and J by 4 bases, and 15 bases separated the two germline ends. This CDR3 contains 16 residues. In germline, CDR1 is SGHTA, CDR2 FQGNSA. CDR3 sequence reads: CASSLVLGTGADTQYF. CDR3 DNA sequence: TGTGCCAGCAGCTTAGTTTTGGGGACCGGTGCAGATACGCAGTATTTT.

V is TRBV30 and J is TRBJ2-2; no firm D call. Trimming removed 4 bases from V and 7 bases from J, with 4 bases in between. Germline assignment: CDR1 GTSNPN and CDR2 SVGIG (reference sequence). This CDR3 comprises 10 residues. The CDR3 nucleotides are TGTGCCTGGATCATCGGGGAGCTGTTTTTT. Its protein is CAWIIGELFF.

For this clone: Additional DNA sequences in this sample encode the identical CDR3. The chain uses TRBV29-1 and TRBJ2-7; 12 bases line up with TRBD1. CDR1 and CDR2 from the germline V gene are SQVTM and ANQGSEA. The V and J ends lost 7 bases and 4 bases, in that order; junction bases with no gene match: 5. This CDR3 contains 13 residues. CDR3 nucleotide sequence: TGCAGCGCGACGGGACAGGGGGCGTACGAGCAGTACTTC. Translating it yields CSATGQGAYEQYF.

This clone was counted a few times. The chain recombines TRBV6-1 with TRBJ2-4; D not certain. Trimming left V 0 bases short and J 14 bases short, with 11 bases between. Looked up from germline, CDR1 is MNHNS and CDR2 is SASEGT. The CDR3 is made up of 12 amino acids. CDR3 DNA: TGTGCCAGCAGTGAAGCGCTTCTGATCAAGTACTTC. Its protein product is CASSEALLIKYF.

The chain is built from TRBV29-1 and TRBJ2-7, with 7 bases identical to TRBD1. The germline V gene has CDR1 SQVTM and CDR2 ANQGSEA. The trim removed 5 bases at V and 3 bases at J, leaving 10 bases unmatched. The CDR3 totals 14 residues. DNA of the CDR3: TGCAGCGTTACAAAACAGGGGTCTAACTACGAGCAGTACTTC. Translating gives CSVTKQGSNYEQYF.

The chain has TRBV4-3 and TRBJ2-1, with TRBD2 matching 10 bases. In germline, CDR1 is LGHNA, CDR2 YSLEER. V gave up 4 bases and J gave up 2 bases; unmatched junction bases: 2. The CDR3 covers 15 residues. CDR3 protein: CASSRTSGPYNEQFF. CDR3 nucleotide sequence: TGCGCCAGCAGCCGGACTAGCGGCCCCTACAATGAGCAGTTCTTC.

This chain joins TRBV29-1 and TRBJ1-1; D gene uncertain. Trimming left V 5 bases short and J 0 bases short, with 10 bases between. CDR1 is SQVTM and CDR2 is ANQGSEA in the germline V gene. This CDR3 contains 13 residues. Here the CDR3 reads CSVRPTVNTEAFF. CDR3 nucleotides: TGCAGCGTTAGGCCCACGGTGAACACTGAAGCTTTCTTT.

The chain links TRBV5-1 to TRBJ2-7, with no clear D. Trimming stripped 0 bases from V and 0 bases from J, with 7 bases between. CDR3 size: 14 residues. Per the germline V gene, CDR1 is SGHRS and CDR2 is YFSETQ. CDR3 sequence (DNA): TGCGCCAGCAGCTTGGCTCCAGGCTCCTACGAGCAGTACTTC. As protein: CASSLAPGSYEQYF.

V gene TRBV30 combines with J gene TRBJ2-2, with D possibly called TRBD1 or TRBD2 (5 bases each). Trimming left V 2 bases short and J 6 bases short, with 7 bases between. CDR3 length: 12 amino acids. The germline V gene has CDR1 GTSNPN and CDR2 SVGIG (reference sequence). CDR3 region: CAWSRGAGELFF. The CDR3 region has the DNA TGTGCCTGGAGTAGAGGGGCCGGGGAGCTGTTTTTT.

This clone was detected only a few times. The CDR3 DNA reads as TGTGCCTGGGCAGGGGGCTCCTACGAGCAGTACTTC. This gives the protein CAWAGGSYEQYF. This chain links TRBV30 with TRBJ2-7, with TRBD1 matching over 7 bases. The CDR3 totals 12 residues. Germline V CDR1 and CDR2: GTSNPN, SVGIG (reference sequence). Unmatched junction bases numbered 1, after V lost 5 bases and J lost 0 bases.

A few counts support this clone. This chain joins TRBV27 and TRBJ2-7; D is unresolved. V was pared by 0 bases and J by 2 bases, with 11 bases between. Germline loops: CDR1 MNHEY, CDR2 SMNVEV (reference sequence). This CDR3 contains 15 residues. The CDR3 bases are TGTGCCAGCAGTTTATCGGCAGGAAAGGCCTACGAGCAGTACTTC. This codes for CASSLSAGKAYEQYF.

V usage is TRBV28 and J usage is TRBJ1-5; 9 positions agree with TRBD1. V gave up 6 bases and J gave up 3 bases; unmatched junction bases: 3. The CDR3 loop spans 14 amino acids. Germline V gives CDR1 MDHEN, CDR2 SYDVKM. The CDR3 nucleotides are TGTGCCAGCAGAGGACAGGGGTTCAATCAGCCCCAGCATTTT. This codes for CASRGQGFNQPQHF.

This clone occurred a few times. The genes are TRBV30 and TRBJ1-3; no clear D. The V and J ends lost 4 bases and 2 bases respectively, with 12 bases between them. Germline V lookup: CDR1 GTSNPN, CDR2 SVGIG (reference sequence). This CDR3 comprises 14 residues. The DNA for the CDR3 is TGTGCCTGGACAGAAGGGAACCCTGGAAACACCATATATTTT. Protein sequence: CAWTEGNPGNTIYF.

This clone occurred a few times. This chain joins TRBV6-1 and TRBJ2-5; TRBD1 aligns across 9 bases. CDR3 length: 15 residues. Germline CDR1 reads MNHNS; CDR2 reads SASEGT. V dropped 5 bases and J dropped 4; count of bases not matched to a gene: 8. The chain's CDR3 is CASSLTQGAGETQYF. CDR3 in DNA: TGTGCCAGCAGTCTTACACAGGGGGCTGGAGAGACCCAGTACTTC.

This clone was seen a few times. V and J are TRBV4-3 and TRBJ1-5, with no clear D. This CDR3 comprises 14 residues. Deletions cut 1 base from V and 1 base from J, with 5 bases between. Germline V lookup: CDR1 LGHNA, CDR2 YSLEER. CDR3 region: CASSQVRSNQPQHF. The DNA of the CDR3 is TGCGCCAGCAGCCAAGTTAGGAGCAATCAGCCCCAGCATTTT.

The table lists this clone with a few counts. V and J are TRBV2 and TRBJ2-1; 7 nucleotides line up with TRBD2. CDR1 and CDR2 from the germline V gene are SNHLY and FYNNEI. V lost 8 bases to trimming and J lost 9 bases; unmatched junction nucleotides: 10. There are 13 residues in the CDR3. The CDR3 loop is CASGLDPASEQFF. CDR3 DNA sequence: TGTGCCAGCGGACTAGACCCTGCCAGTGAGCAGTTCTTC. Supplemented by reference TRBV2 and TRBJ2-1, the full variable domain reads EPEVTQTPSHQVTQMGQEVILRCVPISNHLYFYWYRQILGQKVEFLVSFYNNEISEKSEIFDDQFSVERPDGSNFTLKIRSTKLEDSAMYFCASGLDPASEQFFGPGTRLTVL.

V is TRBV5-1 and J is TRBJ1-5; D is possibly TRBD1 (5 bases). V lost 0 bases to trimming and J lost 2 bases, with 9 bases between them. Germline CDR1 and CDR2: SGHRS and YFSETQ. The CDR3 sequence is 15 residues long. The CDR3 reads CASSLEGDGNQPQHF. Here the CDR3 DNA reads TGCGCCAGCAGCTTGGAAGGGGACGGCAATCAGCCCCAGCATTTT.